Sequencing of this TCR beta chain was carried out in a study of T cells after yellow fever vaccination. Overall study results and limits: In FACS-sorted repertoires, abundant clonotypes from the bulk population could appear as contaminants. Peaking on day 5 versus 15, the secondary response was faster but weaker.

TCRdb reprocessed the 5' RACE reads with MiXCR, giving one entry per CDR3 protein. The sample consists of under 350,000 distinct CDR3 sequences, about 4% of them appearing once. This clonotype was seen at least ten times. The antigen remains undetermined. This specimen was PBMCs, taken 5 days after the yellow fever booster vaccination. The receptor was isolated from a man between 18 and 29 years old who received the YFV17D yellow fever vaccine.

The CDR3 loop is CASSRDRSKVSYEQYF. DNA of the CDR3: TGTGCCAGCAGCCGTGACCGATCGAAGGTCTCCTACGAGCAGTACTTC. The rearrangement uses TRBV7-2 and TRBJ2-7; D gene unclear. V lost 5 bases to trimming and J lost 0 bases, with 17 bases between them. The CDR3 loop spans 16 amino acids. Germline V gene data show CDR1 as SGHTA and CDR2 as FQGNSA.